Shown below are 25 T cell receptor beta chains from a single sample sequenced in a study of T-cell reconstitution after alpha-beta-depleted transplantation in children. The library targeted TCRbeta and was prepared with unique molecular identifiers. TCRdb re-derived calls from the PCR reads in MiXCR, one entry per CDR3 protein. The sample lists 540,000 or so distinct CDR3 sequences; approximately 22% were seen once. Sequencing was performed on PBMCs, mostly from graft donor cells, taken 360 days after TCRalphabeta/CD19-depleted stem cell transplant. The origin of the receptors is a boy less than two years old who had a stem cell transplant for acute myeloid leukemia, so the T cells may come from the graft donor.

This clonotype occurred a few times. This chain uses TRBV6-5 with TRBJ2-5; 8 bases line up with TRBD1. V shed 1 base, J shed 5 bases, and the junction held 6 bases outside the gene matches. The CDR3 contains 15 residues. In germline, CDR1 is MNHEY, CDR2 SVGAGI. The CDR3 loop is CASSYFQGAGETQYF. The DNA for the CDR3 is TGTGCCAGCAGTTACTTCCAGGGGGCCGGGGAGACCCAGTACTTC.

This chain uses TRBV5-1 with TRBJ2-3; TRBD1 matches at 7 bases. Germline CDR1 SGHRS, CDR2 YFSETQ. CDR3 length: 13 amino acids. V gave up 4 bases and J gave up 6 bases; unmatched junction bases: 5. The DNA of the CDR3 is TGCGCCAGCAGCATGGGACAGTGGGATACGCAGTATTTT. It is translated as CASSMGQWDTQYF.

DNA for the CDR3: TGTGCCAGCAGAAGGGCAGGGGGCAGGAGCAATCAGCCCCAGCATTTT. Translation gives CASRRAGGRSNQPQHF. The J gene is TRBJ1-5, the V gene TRBV7-8, with 8 bases lining up with TRBD1. The CDR3 contains 16 residues. Trimming took 6 bases from V and 1 from J; bases not matched to a gene: 8. The V gene's germline CDR1 is SGHVS and CDR2 FQNEAQ. Using reference TRBV7-8 and TRBJ1-5 for the parts outside the CDR3, the full variable domain is GAGVSQSPRYKVAKRGQDVALRCDPISGHVSLFWYQQALGQGPEFLTYFQNEAQLDKSGLPSDRFFAERPEGSVSTLKIQRTQQEDSAVYLCASRRAGGRSNQPQHFGDGTRLSIL.

The V gene is TRBV7-2, the J gene TRBJ1-3, with 8 bases matching TRBD1. The CDR3 is 16 amino acids. From germline, CDR1 is SGHTA and CDR2 FQGNSA. J lost 4 bases, V lost 5 bases, and 10 bases had no gene match. The DNA of the CDR3 is TGTGCCAGCAGCCTCAGGGGGCCTGTGGGAGGAAACACCATATATTTT. Its translation is CASSLRGPVGGNTIYF.

This clonotype was picked up a small number of times. The CDR3 loop is CSVRREANTEAFF. The CDR3 DNA reads TGCAGCGTCAGGCGGGAGGCGAACACTGAAGCTTTCTTT. This rearrangement joins TRBV29-1 to TRBJ1-1, with D unresolved. The CDR3 covers 13 residues. Germline-derived CDR1 and CDR2 are SQVTM and ANQGSEA. Trimming cost V 6 bases and J 1 base, with 12 bases left between them.

This clonotype showed up just a few times. Here the CDR3 DNA reads TGTGCCAGCAGCTCCTCCTTACTAGCGGGGTACAATGAGCAGTTCTTC. Protein: CASSSSLLAGYNEQFF. The rearrangement links TRBV7-2 to TRBJ2-1; 10 bases agree with TRBD2. The length of the CDR3 is 16 residues. With 4 bases clipped from V and 4 bases from J, the junction kept 7 bases outside the gene matches. Germline V gene sequence: CDR1 SGHTA, CDR2 FQGNSA.

The chain has TRBV5-1 and TRBJ2-1, with 10 nucleotides matching TRBD2. The CDR3 contains 15 residues. In germline, CDR1 is SGHRS, CDR2 YFSETQ. V lost 4 bases and J lost 5; bases outside the gene matches: 6. The DNA of the CDR3 is TGCGCCAGCAGCAGGTCTAGCGGGGGAAACAATGAGCAGTTCTTC. Amino acid sequence: CASSRSSGGNNEQFF.

This clonotype has a handful of counts. J is TRBJ2-1 and V is TRBV28; 11 nucleotides agree with TRBD1. Germline trimming cut 6 bases from V and 9 bases from J; bases unmatched to any gene: 7. The CDR3 length is 14 residues. Germline assignment: CDR1 MDHEN and CDR2 SYDVKM. CDR3 protein: CASRTGQGASEQFF. The CDR3 DNA reads TGTGCCAGCAGAACAGGACAGGGGGCAAGTGAGCAGTTCTTC.

This clonotype was detected many times. This sequence joins TRBV7-9 and TRBJ2-7, with a tentative D call TRBD1 (6 bases). Trimming left V 3 bases short and J 7 bases short, with 13 bases between. The germline gives CDR1 SEHNR, CDR2 FQNEAQ (reference sequence). This CDR3 spans 13 amino acids. DNA for the CDR3: TGTGCCAGCAGCTTGGACAGCCTAGGAGAGCAGTACGTC. It encodes CASSLDSLGEQYV.

Notes on this clonotype: This CDR3 fails to terminate in the conserved phenylalanine or tryptophan, so it likely reflects a read error. The chain has TRBV20-1 and TRBJ1-3; TRBD1 aligns across 7 bases. Trimming removed 6 bases from V and 2 bases from J; junction bases left unmatched: 4. The germline gives CDR1 DFQATT, CDR2 SNEGSKA (reference sequence). The CDR3 has 13 amino acids. CDR3 sequence: CSAWTGPGNTIYS. The DNA for the CDR3 is TGCAGTGCGTGGACAGGCCCTGGAAACACCATATATTCT.

The rearrangement joins TRBV4-3 to TRBJ2-3; 8 bases map to TRBD2. Germline V gene sequence: CDR1 LGHNA, CDR2 YSLEER. Unmatched junction bases numbered 5, after V lost 2 bases and J lost 4 bases. This CDR3 spans 15 amino acids. CDR3 region: CASSQRAGGADTQYF. In DNA, the CDR3 is TGCGCCAGCAGCCAACGGGCGGGGGGCGCAGATACGCAGTATTTT.

This clonotype has a handful of counts. The CDR3 loop reads CASSSQGDDGYTF. The CDR3 coding sequence is TGTGCCAGCAGCTCACAGGGGGATGATGGCTACACCTTC. V gene TRBV7-9 combines with J gene TRBJ1-2; 8 nucleotides align to TRBD1. The V and J ends lost 4 bases and 6 bases, in that order; junction bases with no gene match: 4. Germline CDR1 SEHNR, CDR2 FQNEAQ (reference sequence). The CDR3 covers 13 residues.

This clonotype appeared many times. This chain links TRBV14 with TRBJ2-4; D might be TRBD1 (6 bases). The V and J ends lost 5 bases and 2 bases respectively, with 13 bases between them. The germline V gene has CDR1 SGHDN and CDR2 FVKESK. This CDR3 spans 15 amino acids. CDR3 coding DNA: TGTGCCAGCAGCGCAGGGACATTTTCCAAAAACATTCAGTACTTC. Amino acid sequence: CASSAGTFSKNIQYF. Together with reference TRBV14 and TRBJ2-4, the CDR3 gives the full variable domain: EAGVTQFPSHSVIEKGQTVTLRCDPISGHDNLYWYRRVMGKEIKFLLHFVKESKQDESGMPNNRFLAERTGGTYSTLKVQPAELEDSGVYFCASSAGTFSKNIQYFGAGTRLSVL.

This clonotype was recorded many times. The chain links TRBV20-1 to TRBJ2-3; D may be TRBD1 or TRBD2 (6 bases each). The CDR3 contains 14 residues. V lost 6 bases and J 0 bases, leaving 13 bases between the germline ends. Germline CDR1 reads DFQATT; CDR2 reads SNEGSKA (reference sequence). In nucleotides, the CDR3 is TGCAGTGCCCATACAGGGACTAGCACAGATACGCAGTATTTT. This codes for CSAHTGTSTDTQYF.

At least ten counts were recorded for this clonotype. CDR3 sequence (DNA): TGTGCCAGCAGTGAAGGGGTCCGTAACGGAAGAAACTATGGCTACACCTTC. Its protein product is CASSEGVRNGRNYGYTF. The chain has TRBV2 and TRBJ1-2; D gene unclear. Trimming took off 1 base at V and 2 bases at J, with 17 bases between the two ends. Germline CDR1 and CDR2: SNHLY and FYNNEI. The CDR3 loop spans 17 amino acids.

The chain uses TRBV11-2 and TRBJ1-5, with 7 bases lining up with TRBD1. Germline loops: CDR1 SGHAT, CDR2 FQNNGV. The J segment lost 0 bases and the V segment lost 1 base, leaving 3 bases of the junction unmatched. The CDR3 sequence is 16 residues long. In nucleotides, the CDR3 is TGTGCCAGCAGCTTAGCGGCAGGGGGTAGCAATCAGCCCCAGCATTTT. It yields the protein CASSLAAGGSNQPQHF.

Many counts were recorded for this clonotype. V usage is TRBV28 and J usage is TRBJ2-3; D is ambiguous. V shed 3 bases and J shed 0 bases, with 10 bases lying between them. This CDR3 is built from 15 residues. CDR1 is MDHEN and CDR2 is SYDVKM in the germline V gene. The DNA of the CDR3 is TGTGCCAGCAGTTTGTGGCAGTCTAGCACAGATACGCAGTATTTT. Its protein is CASSLWQSSTDTQYF.

This clonotype has only a few counts. The chain uses TRBV7-2 and TRBJ2-1; 11 nucleotides line up with TRBD1. V was pared by 5 bases and J by 6 bases, with 12 bases of the junction left unmatched. Germline loops: CDR1 SGHTA, CDR2 FQGNSA. The CDR3 covers 17 residues. The CDR3 is CASSPIPFGTGGNEQFF. The CDR3 DNA follows: TGTGCCAGCAGCCCTATCCCATTTGGGACAGGGGGCAATGAGCAGTTCTTC.

This chain connects TRBV6-1 to TRBJ2-2; TRBD2 is a possible D gene (7 bases). The CDR3 contains 17 residues. Germline lookup yields CDR1 MNHNS and CDR2 SASEGT. With 5 bases removed from V and 4 bases from J, the gap between germline ends came to 20 bases. CDR3 sequence reads: CASSKVPPGGPTGELFF. The CDR3 bases are TGTGCCAGCAGTAAAGTACCCCCCGGGGGGCCCACCGGGGAGCTGTTTTTT.

V gene TRBV24-1 combines with J gene TRBJ2-4; 8 nucleotides match TRBD1. Looked up from germline, CDR1 is KGHDR and CDR2 is SFDVKD. This CDR3 spans 13 amino acids. J was trimmed by 10 bases and V by 4 bases; bases with no gene match: 5. The CDR3 DNA reads TGTGCCACCAGTGACAATGACAGGGGAATTCAGTACTTC. Its translation is CATSDNDRGIQYF.

This clonotype was seen ten or more times. The CDR3 DNA follows: TGTGCCAGCACGGGGGAGGGTCTCCTCTACGAGCAGTACGTC. It codes for CASTGEGLLYEQYV. J is TRBJ2-7 and V is TRBV28, with 7 positions matching TRBD2. Germline V gene data show CDR1 as MDHEN and CDR2 as SYDVKM. This CDR3 contains 14 residues. The J segment lost 3 bases and the V segment lost 7 bases, leaving 9 bases of the junction unmatched.

There are many counts of this clonotype. The chain links TRBV20-1 to TRBJ2-7, with a possible D match to TRBD2 (6 bases). Trimming cost V 3 bases and J 5 bases, with 11 bases left between them. Germline loops: CDR1 DFQATT, CDR2 SNEGSKA (reference sequence). The CDR3 has 12 residues. The CDR3 loop reads CSASVLANEQYF. For the CDR3, the DNA is TGCAGTGCTAGCGTACTAGCAAACGAGCAGTACTTC.

This chain links TRBV5-1 with TRBJ1-1; perhaps TRBD1 as D (5 bases). Germline CDR1 and CDR2: SGHRS and YFSETQ. The ends were cut back, 2 bases at V and 3 bases at J, with 14 bases in the middle. This CDR3 has 15 amino acids. DNA for the CDR3: TGCGCCAGCAGCTTTAGGGGTAAATGGGACACTGAAGCTTTCTTT. This codes for CASSFRGKWDTEAFF.

This clonotype has more than one count but fewer than ten. The chain combines TRBV11-2 with TRBJ2-1; 15 bases are shared with TRBD2. Unmatched junction bases numbered 6, after V lost 6 bases and J lost 9 bases. CDR1 and CDR2 from the germline V gene are SGHAT and FQNNGV. The length of the CDR3 is 15 residues. The CDR3, as DNA: TGTGCCAGCAGAGGACTAGCGGGGGGGCCGGGTGAGCAGTTCTTC. It yields the protein CASRGLAGGPGEQFF.

The chain carries TRBV29-1 and TRBJ2-1; TRBD1 aligns across 9 bases. Germline CDR1 SQVTM, CDR2 ANQGSEA. This CDR3 spans 13 amino acids. V lost 7 bases and J lost 8; bases outside the gene matches: 9. The CDR3 loop reads CSGTGTGWDEQFF. DNA for the CDR3: TGCAGCGGTACCGGGACAGGGTGGGATGAGCAGTTCTTC.